This T cell receptor beta chain was observed in a study of blood T cell repertoires in COVID-19. Whole-study context: Specimens from acute and convalescent COVID-19 originated in the United States, Italy and Spain. PBMCs, B-cell-depleted T cells, or T cells provided the cDNA or gDNA that made up the material.

Per the authors' pipeline: Scientists estimated how many nucleated cells there were by amplifying reference gene primers. TCRdb's table, derived via immunoSEQ multiplex PCR, lists solely in-frame clones and lacks some. Clone size and the V and J calls come from that table; the DNA yielded D and trimming. Among about 87,000 clones listed, around 87% were seen once. CDR3 length: 13 residues. With 1 base removed from V and 5 bases from J, the gap between germline ends came to 8 bases. CDR1 and CDR2 from the germline V gene are MNHNS and SASEGT. The V call is TRBV6-1, the J call TRBJ2-5; D uncertain. The sample comprised peripheral blood. The clonotype comes from a man in his forties with acute or convalescent COVID-19. CDR3 in DNA: TGTGCCAGCAGTGAAGATTACTGGGAGACCCAGTACTTC. This sequence encodes CASSEDYWETQYF.